Presented here are 10 T cell receptor beta chains from one specimen sequenced in a study of cytomegalovirus exposure and HLA in healthy donors. Use of 60 Vbeta and 13 Jbeta primers characterized the PCR. Repertoires were generated with immunoSEQ multiplex PCR, while TCRdb's copy carries only in-frame clones and drops some. Of around 100,000 clones in the sample, about 64% were seen once. The source material was PBMCs. The receptor source for this set is a man aged 18 to 29 in good health and CMV-seropositive.

This sequence joins TRBV6-5 and TRBJ1-5; D perhaps matches TRBD1 (5 bases). This CDR3 is 13 amino acids long. Germline assignment: CDR1 MNHEY and CDR2 SVGAGI. Trimming left V 0 bases short and J 6 bases short, with 6 bases between. In DNA, the CDR3 is TGTGCCAGCAGTTACTCCAGGGCTCAGCCCCAGCATTTT. Protein product: CASSYSRAQPQHF.

This clone was detected only a few times. The chain combines TRBV6-4 with TRBJ2-2; 12 nucleotides align to TRBD1. Per germline, CDR1 MRHNA and CDR2 SNTAGT. Trimming took 6 bases from V and 0 from J; bases not matched to a gene: 5. This CDR3 is built from 17 residues. In DNA, the CDR3 is TGTGCCAGCAGAACTGGGACAGGGGGCCCGAACACCGGGGAGCTGTTTTTT. Translating gives CASRTGTGGPNTGELFF.

This rearrangement joins TRBV2 to TRBJ1-1; 7 bases line up with TRBD1. From germline, CDR1 is SNHLY and CDR2 FYNNEI. With V trimmed by 6 bases and J by 4 bases, 5 bases remained unmatched. The CDR3 consists of 13 residues. The CDR3 loop reads CASSATGITEAFF. CDR3 sequence (DNA): TGTGCCAGCAGCGCGACAGGGATCACTGAAGCTTTCTTT.

The CDR3 coding sequence is TGTGCCAGCAGCAAAGGGGGGCGGGTTTCACCCCTCCACTTT. This sequence encodes CASSKGGRVSPLHF. The chain carries TRBV21-1 and TRBJ1-6; the D call TRBD1 from the table was never checked on the DNA. TRBV21-1 is labeled a pseudogene. The CDR3 length is 14 residues.

This rearrangement joins TRBV6-5 to TRBJ2-1, with 11 bases aligning to TRBD2. Germline V CDR1 and CDR2: MNHEY, SVGAGI. V was pared by 2 bases and J by 5 bases, with 5 bases of the junction left unmatched. This CDR3 has 16 residues. The DNA for the CDR3 is TGTGCCAGCAGTTACAGGCTAGCGGGGGGAGACAATGAGCAGTTCTTC. This gives the protein CASSYRLAGGDNEQFF.

This sequence joins TRBV18 and TRBJ2-3, with a weak D call TRBD2 (5 bases). V dropped 1 base and J dropped 3 bases, with 8 bases sitting between them. This CDR3 is built from 14 residues. The V gene's germline CDR1 is KGHSH and CDR2 LQKENI. CDR3 protein: CASSPLPGTDTQYF. In DNA form, the CDR3 reads TGTGCCAGCTCACCACTCCCGGGGACAGATACGCAGTATTTT.

The chain combines TRBV19 with TRBJ2-5, with D perhaps TRBD1 (6 bases). This CDR3 has 13 residues. V gave up 3 bases and J gave up 5 bases, with 10 bases separating them. Germline CDR1 and CDR2: LNHDA and SQIVND (reference sequence). The CDR3 sequence: CASSIQGMETQYF. CDR3 sequence (DNA): TGTGCCAGTAGTATCCAGGGGATGGAGACCCAGTACTTC.

In its sample, this clone was seen once. CDR3 DNA sequence: TGTGCCAGCAGCTTGCGCGGGGGGGCCGTTATGGAGACCCAGTACTTC. Residues: CASSLRGGAVMETQYF. The chain is built from TRBV5-6 and TRBJ2-5; 9 nucleotides line up with TRBD2. Per the germline V gene, CDR1 is SGHDT and CDR2 is YYEEEE. The V segment lost 1 base and the J segment 5 bases; nucleotides outside the gene matches: 9. This CDR3 has 16 residues.

This rearrangement joins TRBV9 to TRBJ2-5, with a weak D call TRBD1 (6 bases). Trimming shortened V by 4 bases and J by 0 bases, and 13 bases separated the two germline ends. The CDR3 runs to 15 residues. The germline CDR1 and CDR2 sequences are SGDLS and YYNGEE. In DNA, the CDR3 is TGTGCCAGCAGCCCCATGGACAGAAACCAAGAGACCCAGTACTTC. Encoded protein: CASSPMDRNQETQYF.

This clone was picked up a small number of times. The chain has TRBV19 and TRBJ2-2, with a possible D match to TRBD2 (5 bases). Germline loops: CDR1 LNHDA, CDR2 SQIVND (reference sequence). Trimming took off 4 bases at V and 0 bases at J, with 15 bases between the two ends. The CDR3 spans 17 residues. The DNA of the CDR3 is TGTGCCAGTAGTAAATTCGGGGTCCCGACGAACACCGGGGAGCTGTTTTTT. Its translation: CASSKFGVPTNTGELFF.